Listed here is a single T cell receptor beta chain. Its antigen remains unidentified. The data originate from a study of shared clonotypes between healthy human individuals. Whole-study findings and limits: Represented diversity, genetic and exposure-history alike, was limited by few donors. Estimated richness was generally greater in naive than memory subsets. Read depth was anticipated to influence clonotype sharing among donors.

Donors were healthy HIV-negative adults without recently reported acute infections or vaccinations. Repertoires were generated with immunoSEQ multiplex PCR, while TCRdb's copy carries only in-frame clones and drops some. This table holds over 300,000 clones, around 87% found once. This clonotype was obtained from a man between 18 and 35 years old in good health. Sequencing was carried out using memory CD8+ T cells sorted from blood. Documented subset: CD45RO+ cells pooled with CCR7-negative TemRA cells.

This CDR3 reads CASRQGAVGYEQYF. DNA of the CDR3: TGTGCCAGCAGACAGGGGGCGGTTGGCTACGAGCAGTACTTC. The chain recombines TRBV27 with TRBJ2-7, with 9 nucleotides matching TRBD1. The CDR3 covers 14 residues. The junction had 6 bases not matched to a gene; V was cut back by 6 bases and J by 3 bases. In germline, CDR1 is MNHEY, CDR2 SMNVEV (reference sequence).